This TCR beta chain was identified in a study of shared clonotypes between healthy human individuals. Only in-frame clones appear in the TCRdb table, and some are missing; sequencing was by immunoSEQ multiplex PCR. The repertoire holds more than 2,000,000 clones, with approximately 93% as singletons. Of note for this clone: The junction departs from germline at one end; a sequencing error may be responsible.

The CDR3 has 13 amino acids. The germline gives CDR1 SNHLY, CDR2 FYNNEI. The chain couples TRBV2 to TRBJ2-5; no firm D call. What was sequenced was naive CD4+ T cells from PBMCs. Subset noted: CD45RA+ positively selected. This TCR was sampled from a man aged 18 to 30 in good health. Some clones in this sample may be carry-over from other donors' samples. CDR3 coding DNA: TGTGCCAGCAGTTTGAGAGCTCAAGGGACCCAGTACTTC. It specifies CASSLRAQGTQYF.